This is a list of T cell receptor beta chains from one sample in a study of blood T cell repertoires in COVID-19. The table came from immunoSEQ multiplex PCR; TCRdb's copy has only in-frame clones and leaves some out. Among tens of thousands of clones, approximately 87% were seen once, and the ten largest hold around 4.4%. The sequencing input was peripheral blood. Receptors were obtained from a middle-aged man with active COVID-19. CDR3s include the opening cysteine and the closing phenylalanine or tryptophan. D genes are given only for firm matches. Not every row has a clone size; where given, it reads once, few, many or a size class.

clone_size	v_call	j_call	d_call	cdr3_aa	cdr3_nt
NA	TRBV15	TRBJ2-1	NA	CATSRAAGEQFF	TGTGCCACCAGCAGGGCGGCGGGGGAGCAGTTCTTC
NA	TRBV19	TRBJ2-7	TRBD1	CASSIGTGTYEQYF	TGTGCCAGTAGTATTGGGACAGGGACCTACGAGCAGTACTTC
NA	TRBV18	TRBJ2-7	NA	CASSPTWGESYEQYF	TGTGCCAGCTCACCAACCTGGGGGGAGTCGTACGAGCAGTACTTC
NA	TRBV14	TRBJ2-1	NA	CASSLGAYNEQFF	TGTGCCAGCAGCCTGGGGGCTTACAATGAGCAGTTCTTC
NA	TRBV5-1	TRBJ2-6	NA	CASSPIMGAGANVLTF	TGCGCCAGCAGCCCAATAATGGGGGCCGGGGCCAACGTCCTGACTTTC
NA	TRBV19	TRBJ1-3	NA	CATLGNTIYF	TGTGCCACTCTTGGAAACACCATATATTTT
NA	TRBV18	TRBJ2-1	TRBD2	CASSPRLAGLNEQFF	TGTGCCAGCTCACCCCGGCTAGCGGGATTGAATGAGCAGTTCTTC
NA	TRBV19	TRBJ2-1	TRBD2	CASSHWALAGGNEQFF	TGTGCCAGTAGCCACTGGGCTCTAGCGGGAGGCAATGAGCAGTTCTTC
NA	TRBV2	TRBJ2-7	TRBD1	CASYQDRVNEQYF	TGTGCCAGCTACCAGGACAGGGTAAACGAGCAGTACTTC
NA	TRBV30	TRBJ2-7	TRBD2	CAWRLAGGGSYEQYF	TGTGCCTGGAGGTTAGCGGGAGGGGGGTCCTACGAGCAGTACTTC
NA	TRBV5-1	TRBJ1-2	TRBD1	CASSEQGDYGYTF	TGCGCCAGCAGCGAACAGGGGGACTATGGCTACACCTTC
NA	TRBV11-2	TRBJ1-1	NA	CASSPSVNTEAFF	TGTGCCAGCAGCCCCAGTGTGAACACTGAAGCTTTCTTT
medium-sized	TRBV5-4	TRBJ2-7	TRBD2	CASSFPGGRVDEQYF	TGTGCCAGCAGCTTCCCGGGAGGGAGGGTCGACGAGCAGTACTTC
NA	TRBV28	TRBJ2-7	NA	CASSQQGILEQYF	TGTGCCAGCAGTCAGCAGGGTATTCTCGAGCAGTACTTC
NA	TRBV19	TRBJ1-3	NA	CASRDWGPGNTIYF	TGTGCCAGTAGGGATTGGGGGCCGGGAAACACCATATATTTT
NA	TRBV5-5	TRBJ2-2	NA	CASSLVYRAGELFF	TGTGCCAGCAGCTTGGTATACAGGGCCGGGGAGCTGTTTTTT
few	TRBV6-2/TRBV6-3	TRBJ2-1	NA	CASSYRENNEQFF	TGTGCCAGCAGTTATAGAGAGAACAATGAGCAGTTCTTC
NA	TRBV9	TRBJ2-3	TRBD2	CASSVTTGRGGLKSDTQYF	TGTGCCAGCAGCGTAACGACTGGGCGGGGGGGCCTGAAGTCAGATACGCAGTATTTT
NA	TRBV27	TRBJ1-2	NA	CASSLSGAKGYTF	TGTGCCAGCAGTTTATCTGGGGCGAAAGGCTACACCTTC
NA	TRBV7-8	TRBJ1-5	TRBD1	CASSLAYTWTGENQPQHF	TGTGCCAGCAGCTTAGCCTACACTTGGACAGGGGAGAATCAGCCCCAGCATTTT
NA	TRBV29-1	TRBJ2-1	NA	CSVWDWEKQFF	TGCAGCGTTTGGGACTGGGAAAAGCAGTTCTTC
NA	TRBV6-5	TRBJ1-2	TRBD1	CASSYWREGQAYTF	TGTGCCAGCAGTTACTGGCGGGAGGGACAGGCTTACACCTTC
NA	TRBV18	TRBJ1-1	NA	CASSREDSIYTEAFF	TGTGCCAGTTCACGAGAAGACAGTATCTACACTGAAGCTTTCTTT
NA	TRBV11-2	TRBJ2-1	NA	CASSLGVGGRLRNEQFF	TGTGCCAGCAGCTTAGGGGTTGGGGGGAGGCTGAGAAATGAGCAGTTCTTC
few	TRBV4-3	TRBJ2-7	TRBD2	CASSQAPAGEGRDEQYF	TGCGCCAGCAGCCAAGCTCCCGCCGGGGAGGGGAGGGACGAGCAGTACTTC
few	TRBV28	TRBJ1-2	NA	CASSLAGSYGYTF	TGTGCCAGCAGTTTGGCAGGGTCCTATGGCTACACCTTC
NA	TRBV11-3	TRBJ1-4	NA	CASSPGGPAGEKLFF	TGTGCCAGCAGCCCGGGGGGACCGGCGGGGGAAAAACTGTTTTTT